This T cell receptor (beta chain) was sequenced in a study of blood T cell repertoires in COVID-19. Across the whole study: T cells, B-cell-depleted T cells, or PBMCs provided the cDNA or gDNA that served as material.

Cohort 3 recovered donors had two negative PCRs, clearance, or symptom resolution. Produced via immunoSEQ multiplex PCR; TCRdb's table is partial and in-frame only. The sample lists about 250,000 clones; 80% to 90% were seen once. The V gene's germline CDR1 is MNHEY and CDR2 SVGEGT. V lost 6 bases and J 4 bases, leaving 12 bases between the germline ends. This CDR3 is built from 13 residues. Specimen: PBMCs or T cells enriched from blood (not recorded which). V gene TRBV6-2 or TRBV6-3 combines with J gene TRBJ1-2; TRBD1 might be the D (5 bases). The receptor was derived from a woman aged 18-29 years who had recovered from COVID-19. CDR3: CASSIGVLYGYTF. The CDR3, as DNA: TGTGCCAGCAGCATAGGGGTCCTCTATGGCTACACCTTC.